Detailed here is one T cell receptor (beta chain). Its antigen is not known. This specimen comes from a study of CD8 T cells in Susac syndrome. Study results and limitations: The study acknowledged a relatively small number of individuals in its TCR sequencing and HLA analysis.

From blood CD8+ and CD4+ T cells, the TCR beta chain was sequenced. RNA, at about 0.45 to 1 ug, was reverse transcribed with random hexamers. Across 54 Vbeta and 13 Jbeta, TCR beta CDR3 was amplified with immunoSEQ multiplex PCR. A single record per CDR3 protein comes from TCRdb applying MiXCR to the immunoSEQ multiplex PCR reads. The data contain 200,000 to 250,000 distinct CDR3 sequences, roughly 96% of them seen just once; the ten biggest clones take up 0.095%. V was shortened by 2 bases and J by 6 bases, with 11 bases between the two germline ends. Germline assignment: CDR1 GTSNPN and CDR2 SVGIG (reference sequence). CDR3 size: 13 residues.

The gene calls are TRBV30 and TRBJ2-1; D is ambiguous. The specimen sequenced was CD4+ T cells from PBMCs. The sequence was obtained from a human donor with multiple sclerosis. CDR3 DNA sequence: TGTGCCTGGAGTTCCCCTACGGGCAATGAGCAGTTCTTC. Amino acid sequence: CAWSSPTGNEQFF.